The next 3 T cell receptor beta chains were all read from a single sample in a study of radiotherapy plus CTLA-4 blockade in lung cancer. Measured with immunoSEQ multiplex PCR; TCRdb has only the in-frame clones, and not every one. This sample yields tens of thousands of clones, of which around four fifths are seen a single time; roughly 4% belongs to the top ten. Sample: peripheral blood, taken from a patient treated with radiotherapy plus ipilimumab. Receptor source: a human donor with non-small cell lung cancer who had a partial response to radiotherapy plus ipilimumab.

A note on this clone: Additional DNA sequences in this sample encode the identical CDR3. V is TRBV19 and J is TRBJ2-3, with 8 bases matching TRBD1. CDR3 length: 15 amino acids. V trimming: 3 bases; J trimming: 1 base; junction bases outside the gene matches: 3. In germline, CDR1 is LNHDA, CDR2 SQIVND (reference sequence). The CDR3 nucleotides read TGTGCCAGTAGTATCCCGGGACAGGGCACAGATACGCAGTATTTT. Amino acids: CASSIPGQGTDTQYF.

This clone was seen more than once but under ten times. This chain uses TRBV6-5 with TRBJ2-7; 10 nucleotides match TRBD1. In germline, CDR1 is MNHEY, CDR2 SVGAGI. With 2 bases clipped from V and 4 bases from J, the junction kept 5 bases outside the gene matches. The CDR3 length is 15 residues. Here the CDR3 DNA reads TGTGCCAGCAGTTACGGGACAGGGGACCTTTACGAGCAGTACTTC. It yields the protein CASSYGTGDLYEQYF.

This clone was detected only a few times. CDR3 sequence reads: CASSTLGSGLRSEQFF. As DNA, the CDR3 is TGTGCCAGCAGCACACTGGGGTCAGGACTACGTAGTGAGCAGTTCTTC. J is TRBJ2-1 and V is TRBV28; a possible D gene is TRBD2 (6 bases). V was clipped by 6 bases and J by 9 bases, with 24 bases between them. Germline V gives CDR1 MDHEN, CDR2 SYDVKM. This CDR3 has 16 amino acids.